This is a list of T cell receptor beta chains from one sample in a study of shared clonotypes between healthy human individuals. Assay used: immunoSEQ multiplex PCR; TCRdb lists only in-frame clones, some missing. The sample shows more than 600,000 clones, 92% of them seen only once. Sequencing used naive CD8+ T cells sorted from blood. These receptors were obtained from a young man in good health. Both conserved end residues are part of each CDR3. A D gene is named only where the DNA matches it firmly. Size is omitted from some rows. Given values are once, few, many or a class for expanded clones.

clone size	D gene	V gene	J gene	CDR3 DNA	CDR3 protein
.	TRBD2	TRBV11-2	TRBJ2-1	TGTGCCAGCAGCCTGACTAGCGGAAATGAGCAGTTCTTC	CASSLTSGNEQFF
.	.	TRBV6-6	TRBJ2-7	TGTGCCAGCCTAGCCGGTTACGAGCAGTACTTC	CASLAGYEQYF
.	.	TRBV19	TRBJ2-1	TGTGCCAGTAGTATAGCCCCCGCAGGGTACAATGAGCAGTTCTTC	CASSIAPAGYNEQFF
.	TRBD2	TRBV10-2	TRBJ2-7	TGCGCCAGCACCGGACTAGCGGAATCCTACGAGCAGTACTTC	CASTGLAESYEQYF
.	TRBD1	TRBV29-1	TRBJ2-7	TGCAGCGTCGGGACAGACTCCTACGAGCAGTACTTC	CSVGTDSYEQYF
once	.	TRBV4-1	TRBJ1-1	TGCGCCAGCAGCCAGTTTGACAGGATGGACACTGAAGCTTTCTTT	CASSQFDRMDTEAFF
.	.	TRBV7-9	TRBJ2-5	TGTGCCAGCAGCTTAGGGCAGTATACCGGGGAGACCCAGTACTTC	CASSLGQYTGETQYF
few	TRBD2	TRBV9	TRBJ2-7	TGTGCCAGCAGCGTAACTAGCGGCTACGAGCAGTACTTC	CASSVTSGYEQYF
.	.	TRBV7-8	TRBJ2-5	TGTGCCAGCAGTCGTGCCGGCGCTGCGGAGACCCAGTACTTC	CASSRAGAAETQYF
.	.	TRBV7-9	TRBJ2-1	TGTGCTCACCTCGACAGCCACTCTGCTCTCTACAATGAGCAGTTCTTC	CAHLDSHSALYNEQFF
.	.	TRBV4-2	TRBJ2-1	TGTGCCAGCAGCCTTGCCGACAACCTCAATGAGCAGTTCTTC	CASSLADNLNEQFF
once	.	TRBV5-4	TRBJ1-2	TGTGCCAGCAGCGCCCCCGGGGGGGAGAGATATGGCTACACCTTC	CASSAPGGERYGYTF
once	TRBD1	TRBV5-6	TRBJ2-5	TGTGCCAGCAGCCCAAGGACAGGGGGGGAGACCCAGTACTTC	CASSPRTGGETQYF
.	TRBD1	TRBV5-1	TRBJ2-7	TGCGCCAGCAGCTTGGCCGGGACAGGAGATTACGAGCAGTACTTC	CASSLAGTGDYEQYF
.	.	TRBV28	TRBJ2-1	TGTGCCAGCAGTTTATTGTCCAGCCATGAGCAGTTCTTC	CASSLLSSHEQFF
.	TRBD1	TRBV4-1	TRBJ2-2	TGCGCCAGCAGCCCTACGGGACAGTCGAACACCGGGGAGCTGTTTTTT	CASSPTGQSNTGELFF
.	.	TRBV27	TRBJ1-5	TGTGCCAGCAGTTTATCGCGGAGCTGGCAGCCCCAGCATTTT	CASSLSRSWQPQHF
.	.	TRBV7-9	TRBJ2-2	TGTGCCAGCAGCTTAGGGGCGGCGGGCGCCACCGGGGAGCTGTTTTTT	CASSLGAAGATGELFF
.	.	TRBV9	TRBJ2-7	TGTGCCAGCAGCGTAACCGGGACGCCCAGCTCCTACGAGCAGTACTTC	CASSVTGTPSSYEQYF
.	.	TRBV10-3	TRBJ2-2	TGTGCCATCAAGGAGGGAGCTTTATCCGGGGAGCTGTTTTTT	CAIKEGALSGELFF
few	.	TRBV27	TRBJ2-7	TGTGCCAGCAGTTTAGATATCGGGACTGCCCCGTACGAGCAGTACTTC	CASSLDIGTAPYEQYF
.	.	TRBV27	TRBJ1-2	TGTGCCAGCAGTTTTGGGGGGCTCTATGGAGGCTACACCTTC	CASSFGGLYGGYTF
.	.	TRBV27	TRBJ2-1	TGTGCCAGCAGTACGCCGAAGACGGGAATCAACAATGAGCAGTTCTTC	CASSTPKTGINNEQFF
.	TRBD2	TRBV5-6	TRBJ2-7	TGTGCCAGCAGCGCCGGGACTAGCGGGAGTAAATACTACGAGCAGTACTTC	CASSAGTSGSKYYEQYF
.	TRBD1	TRBV25-1	TRBJ2-5	TGTGCCAGCAGTGAATCTGGGTCAGGGGGATGGGAGACCCAGTACTTC	CASSESGSGGWETQYF
.	.	TRBV27	TRBJ2-1	TGTGCCAGCAGTATCAACAGGGTTAATGAGCAGTTCTTC	CASSINRVNEQFF
.	.	TRBV7-6	TRBJ2-3	TGTGCCAGCAGCTTAACGTGGGCCAGGGAATATACAGATACGCAGTATTTT	CASSLTWAREYTDTQYF
.	.	TRBV4-1	TRBJ1-1	TGCGCCAGCAGCCAAGATGGGGGGCTCGCTGAAGCTTTCTTT	CASSQDGGLAEAFF
.	TRBD2	TRBV28	TRBJ2-7	TGTGCCAGCAGACCGGGACTAACCTACGAGCAGTACTTC	CASRPGLTYEQYF
.	.	TRBV9	TRBJ2-1	TGTGCCAGCAGCGTAGTAGGGGGAGAGGGGCGTGAGCAGTTCTTC	CASSVVGGEGREQFF
.	.	TRBV14	TRBJ2-2	TGTGCCAGCAGCCATGTCTACTATCGGAGCCTAGAGAACACCGGGGAGCTGTTTTTT	CASSHVYYRSLENTGELFF
once	.	TRBV7-9	TRBJ2-7	TGTGCCAGCAGCTCGGACGGGTCCTCCTACGAGCAGTACTTC	CASSSDGSSYEQYF
.	.	TRBV7-9	TRBJ2-7	TGTGCCAGCAGCTTAATGGGGGACCAGGGAAGTCAATACGAGCAGTACTTC	CASSLMGDQGSQYEQYF
.	.	TRBV9	TRBJ2-1	TGTGCCAGCAGCGAGGGGTTCTCCTACAATGAGCAGTTCTTC	CASSEGFSYNEQFF
once	TRBD2	TRBV5-1	TRBJ2-1	TGCGCCAGCAGTCGGGACTACTTTCCCAATGAGCAGTTCTTC	CASSRDYFPNEQFF
.	TRBD2	TRBV15	TRBJ2-3	TGTGCCACCAGCAGAGGGACTAGCGGGAGCACAGATACGCAGTATTTT	CATSRGTSGSTDTQYF
.	TRBD1	TRBV19	TRBJ1-2	TGTGCCAGTAGTATTCGGTTCAGGGGGCATATCTATGGCTACACCTTC	CASSIRFRGHIYGYTF
.	.	TRBV5-1	TRBJ2-1	TGCGCCAGCAGCTGGAAGCGGGCCATATCCTACAATGAGCAGTTCTTC	CASSWKRAISYNEQFF
.	.	TRBV27	TRBJ2-7	TGTGCCAGCACCGCTAGGGGAAAGCGGACCCCCGTCTACGAGCAGTACTTC	CASTARGKRTPVYEQYF
.	TRBD1	TRBV4-1	TRBJ2-1	TGCGCCAGCAGCCAGGTAGGACAGGGGGCGATTCAGCAGTTCTTC	CASSQVGQGAIQQFF